This T cell receptor (beta chain) was sequenced in a study of T cell changes during pregnancy in multiple sclerosis (dated by TCRdb to the late 2010s). In terms of the full investigation: The study examined how the T cell repertoire changed over the course of pregnancy in women with multiple sclerosis.

About this clone: What this receptor recognizes is not known. Nothing much larger sits one base from this clone, and base qualities are not available.

The library was obtained by the immunoSEQ multiplex PCR assay. Entries here come from immuneACCESS through TCRdb and include only in-frame sequences with V and J called. Some clones fail to appear in such tables; in the studies checked, an unresolved V gene covers under half of the shortfall, and the cause of the remainder is unknown. The sample table records tens of thousands of clones; 85% to 95% of these occur just once. The top ten hold over 0.45% of the sample. The sample was CD4+ T cells from peripheral blood mononuclear cells, taken in the third trimester of pregnancy. This TCR was sampled from a female donor with multiple sclerosis, enrolled in a pregnancy study.

The CDR3 sequence is CASSQDHRVYGYTF. In nucleotide form, the sequence is TGCGCCAGCAGCCAAGACCACAGGGTCTATGGCTACACCTTC. Recombination joined TRBV4-3 with TRBJ1-2; 6 matching bases give a weak D call of TRBD1. Between the V and J ends, shortened by 0 bases and 4 bases respectively, the junction contains 9 bases. From a lookup of the germline V gene, CDR1 and CDR2 are LGHNA and YSLEER. Reading from cysteine to phenylalanine, the CDR3 counts 14 amino acids. Of all the DNA, just the CDR3 is kept, 42 bases in frame from base 1.